A single sample gave rise to the 29 T cell receptor beta chains below, sequenced in a study of blood T cell repertoires in COVID-19. Sequenced by immunoSEQ multiplex PCR; TCRdb stores in-frame clones only, minus some. In the table there are some 200,000 clones, approximately 87% of which are singletons. The material sequenced was peripheral blood. The receptor set was obtained from a woman aged 45-65 years with acute or convalescent COVID-19.

The chain recombines TRBV24-1 with TRBJ2-3; 16 nucleotides agree with TRBD2. V was pared by 3 bases and J by 8 bases, with 16 bases of the junction left unmatched. From germline, CDR1 is KGHDR and CDR2 SFDVKD. The length of the CDR3 is 20 residues. CDR3 sequence: CATSDPPGLAGGPLGGTQYF. The DNA of the CDR3 is TGTGCCACCAGTGATCCTCCGGGACTAGCGGGGGGGCCTCTAGGGGGTACGCAGTATTTT.

The chain joins TRBV5-1 to TRBJ1-4; 7 positions match TRBD1. V lost 4 bases and J lost 7; bases outside the gene matches: 7. Looked up from germline, CDR1 is SGHRS and CDR2 is YFSETQ. This CDR3 has 14 amino acids. The CDR3 DNA is TGCGCCAGCAGCCCGACAGGGATCGGTGAAAAACTGTTTTTT. This sequence encodes CASSPTGIGEKLFF.

This clone has a handful of counts. The V call is TRBV4-2, the J call TRBJ1-1; maybe TRBD1 (5 bases). Germline loops: CDR1 LGHNA, CDR2 YNFKEQ. Trimming took 0 bases from V and 1 from J, leaving 6 bases between them. There are 14 residues in the CDR3. This CDR3 is CASSQDTGNTEAFF. The DNA of the CDR3 is TGTGCCAGCAGCCAAGATACAGGGAACACTGAAGCTTTCTTT.

The chain couples TRBV11-3 to TRBJ2-1; TRBD2 matches 7 bases. J was trimmed by 0 bases and V by 3 bases; bases with no gene match: 5. The germline V gene encodes CDR1 SGHNT and CDR2 YENEEA. This CDR3 has 16 amino acids. CDR3 sequence (DNA): TGTGCCAGCAGCTTGGGGGGGTTAAGCTCCTACAATGAGCAGTTCTTC. Translation: CASSLGGLSSYNEQFF.

The chain links TRBV11-2 to TRBJ2-1; TRBD2 matches at 11 bases. The length of the CDR3 is 14 residues. Germline assignment: CDR1 SGHAT and CDR2 FQNNGV. V was pared by 6 bases and J by 6 bases, with 4 bases of the junction left unmatched. This CDR3 reads CASRIAGGGNEQFF. The CDR3, as DNA: TGTGCCAGCAGAATAGCGGGAGGGGGCAATGAGCAGTTCTTC.

The chain uses TRBV6-2 or TRBV6-3 and TRBJ1-4; no clear D. The CDR3 totals 11 residues. Trimming cost V 6 bases and J 12 bases, with 11 bases left between them. From germline, CDR1 is MNHEY and CDR2 SVGEGT. The CDR3 nucleotides are TGTGCCAGCAGCCGCGCCGGGGAACTGTTTTTT. It codes for CASSRAGELFF.

This clone was counted only a few times. This chain connects TRBV6-2 or TRBV6-3 to TRBJ2-1; 7 nucleotides align to TRBD1. CDR3 length: 12 residues. The junction had 5 bases not matched to a gene; V was cut back by 5 bases and J by 10 bases. Germline V gene lookup returns CDR1 MNHEY and CDR2 SVGEGT. CDR3 nucleotide sequence: TGTGCCAGCAGTGGAACAGGGGTCGAGCAGTTCTTC. The encoded protein is CASSGTGVEQFF.

The chain joins TRBV19 to TRBJ1-2; D is possibly TRBD1 (5 bases). CDR3 length equals 13 residues. Germline V CDR1 and CDR2: LNHDA, SQIVND (reference sequence). Trimming stripped 7 bases from V and 5 bases from J, with 14 bases between. In DNA, the CDR3 is TGTGCCAGTACCGGCAGGGAAAAATATGGCTACACCTTC. Its translation is CASTGREKYGYTF.

This chain links TRBV9 with TRBJ2-3, with D perhaps matching TRBD1 (7 bases). V shed 4 bases and J shed 1 base, with 16 bases lying between them. CDR1 is SGDLS, CDR2 YYNGEE, per germline. This CDR3 comprises 16 residues. CDR3 in DNA: TGTGCCAGCAGCCCTCGACAGGGACTTGGCACAGATACGCAGTATTTT. It encodes CASSPRQGLGTDTQYF.

This chain joins TRBV9 and TRBJ2-1; 7 bases are a match to TRBD1. CDR1 and CDR2 from the germline V gene are SGDLS and YYNGEE. V lost 3 bases, J lost 0 bases, and 9 bases stayed unmatched. The CDR3 covers 17 residues. The CDR3: CASSAKGGRGSYNEQFF. The CDR3 DNA reads TGTGCCAGCAGCGCAAAAGGGGGCAGGGGCTCCTACAATGAGCAGTTCTTC. Variable domain in full (rest from reference TRBV9 and TRBJ2-1): DSGVTQTPKHLITATGQRVTLRCSPRSGDLSVYWYQQSLDQGLQFLIQYYNGEERAKGNILERFSAQQFPDLHSELNLSSLELGDSALYFCASSAKGGRGSYNEQFFGPGTRLTVL.

The chain has TRBV6-5 and TRBJ2-5; a possible D gene is TRBD2 (5 bases). Per the germline V gene, CDR1 is MNHEY and CDR2 is SVGAGI. Trimming cost V 2 bases and J 7 bases, with 14 bases left between them. This CDR3 spans 14 amino acids. The CDR3 DNA is TGTGCCAGCAGTTACCTCGGGGATCTGGGGACCCAGTACTTC. The encoded protein is CASSYLGDLGTQYF.

The chain combines TRBV3-1 (or the pseudogene TRBV3-2) with TRBJ1-5; 7 bases line up with TRBD1. After removal of 1 base from V and 4 bases from J, the junction contained 13 bases not matched to a gene. CDR1 and CDR2 (germline): LGHDT, YNNKEL (reference sequence). The CDR3 is 18 amino acids. The CDR3 DNA reads TGTGCCAGCAGCCAAGTGACGGCCCACAGGGGCTTTAATCAGCCCCAGCATTTT. It specifies CASSQVTAHRGFNQPQHF.

The gene calls are TRBV5-4 and TRBJ1-2; 10 nucleotides agree with TRBD1. This CDR3 has 15 amino acids. Germline values: CDR1 SGHNT, CDR2 YYREEE (reference sequence). Germline trimming cut 2 bases from V and 4 bases from J; bases unmatched to any gene: 5. The CDR3 DNA follows: TGTGCCAGCAGCTTCGGACAGGGGGAAGGCTATGGCTACACCTTC. As protein: CASSFGQGEGYGYTF.

The V call is TRBV7-9, the J call TRBJ2-1; 9 positions match TRBD2. V lost 4 bases, J lost 4 bases, and 5 bases stayed unmatched. Germline values: CDR1 SEHNR, CDR2 FQNEAQ (reference sequence). The CDR3 covers 15 residues. DNA for the CDR3: TGTGCCAGCAGCTCGAAGCGGGAGGTATACAATGAGCAGTTCTTC. Translating gives CASSSKREVYNEQFF.

The chain uses TRBV7-2 and TRBJ1-1, with 8 bases fitting TRBD1. The CDR3 totals 14 residues. V dropped 3 bases and J dropped 5; count of bases not matched to a gene: 5. The germline V gene has CDR1 SGHTA and CDR2 FQGNSA. CDR3 in amino acids: CASSLFQGATEAFF. DNA of the CDR3: TGTGCCAGCAGCTTGTTTCAGGGGGCGACTGAAGCTTTCTTT.

This chain uses TRBV29-1 with TRBJ1-5, with D perhaps TRBD1 (5 bases). V was pared by 7 bases and J by 1 base, with 11 bases between. CDR3 size: 13 residues. Germline CDR1 is SQVTM and CDR2 is ANQGSEA. CDR3 loop: CSAASGSNQPQHF. The CDR3, as DNA: TGCAGCGCCGCGTCAGGGAGCAATCAGCCCCAGCATTTT.

This chain joins TRBV2 and TRBJ1-5, with D tentatively TRBD1 (5 bases). The germline CDR1 and CDR2 sequences are SNHLY and FYNNEI. This CDR3 is built from 13 residues. The V gene lost 3 bases and the J gene lost 7 bases, with 10 bases spanning the gap. CDR3 DNA: TGTGCCAGCAGTGACAGGGCCTTACAGCCCCAGCATTTT. Its protein product is CASSDRALQPQHF. Full variable domain (outside the CDR3, taken from reference TRBV2 and TRBJ1-5): EPEVTQTPSHQVTQMGQEVILRCVPISNHLYFYWYRQILGQKVEFLVSFYNNEISEKSEIFDDQFSVERPDGSNFTLKIRSTKLEDSAMYFCASSDRALQPQHFGDGTRLSIL.

The chain has TRBV19 and TRBJ2-5, with 7 bases that match TRBD2. In germline, CDR1 is LNHDA, CDR2 SQIVND (reference sequence). V was pared by 6 bases and J by 0 bases, with 7 bases of the junction left unmatched. CDR3 length: 15 amino acids. The CDR3 coding sequence is TGTGCCAGTAGGCAGCGGGGACGGAACCAAGAGACCCAGTACTTC. This translates into CASRQRGRNQETQYF. Looking up the rest from reference TRBV19 and TRBJ2-5 gives the full variable domain: DGGITQSPKYLFRKEGQNVTLSCEQNLNHDAMYWYRQDPGQGLRLIYYSQIVNDFQKGDIAEGYSVSREKKESFPLTVTSAQKNPTAFYLCASRQRGRNQETQYFGPGTRLLVL.

The chain carries TRBV7-6 and TRBJ1-2, with D tentatively TRBD1 (6 bases). Germline loops: CDR1 SGHVS, CDR2 FNYEAQ. This CDR3 spans 13 amino acids. V shed 2 bases and J shed 5 bases, with 9 bases lying between them. The CDR3 nucleotides read TGTGCCAGCAGCTTAAGGGGGTGGTATGGCTACACCTTC. This encodes CASSLRGWYGYTF.

In nucleotides, the CDR3 is TGTGCCAGCTCACCATTAAGCGACGTGAACACTGAAGCTTTCTTT. This encodes CASSPLSDVNTEAFF. This chain connects TRBV18 to TRBJ1-1; no definite D call. Germline V lookup: CDR1 KGHSH, CDR2 LQKENI. The V end was cut by 2 bases, the J end by 0 bases, with 10 bases between. The CDR3 consists of 15 residues.

The rearrangement links TRBV7-9 to TRBJ2-3; TRBD2 matches at 9 bases. In germline, CDR1 is SEHNR, CDR2 FQNEAQ (reference sequence). V shed 5 bases, J shed 5 bases, and the junction held 11 bases outside the gene matches. The CDR3 is 16 amino acids. The CDR3 coding sequence is TGTGCCAGCAGCATTGGGACTAGCCAGGTGGGAGATACGCAGTATTTT. Translated, it gives CASSIGTSQVGDTQYF.

J is TRBJ2-1 and V is TRBV18, with TRBD1 matching 7 bases. The CDR3 has 16 amino acids. CDR1 KGHSH and CDR2 LQKENI come from the germline V gene. V lost 0 bases and J lost 2; bases outside the gene matches: 4. The CDR3 bases are TGTGCCAGCTCACCACCTCACAGGGGTGCCTACAATGAGCAGTTCTTC. Translating it yields CASSPPHRGAYNEQFF.

The chain carries TRBV4-1 and TRBJ1-1; 7 bases match TRBD1. The V gene end was trimmed by 4 bases and the J gene end by 3 bases; junction bases not matched to a gene: 11. The CDR3 has 16 residues. Germline lookup yields CDR1 MGHRA and CDR2 YSYEKL. The chain's CDR3 is CASSRATGDSDTEAFF. The DNA of the CDR3 is TGCGCCAGCAGCCGAGCAACAGGGGATTCTGACACTGAAGCTTTCTTT.

The V and J genes are TRBV10-1 and TRBJ2-5; 8 bases line up with TRBD1. The CDR3 length is 16 residues. V lost 4 bases to trimming and J lost 5 bases; unmatched junction nucleotides: 12. Germline CDR1 WNHNN, CDR2 SYGVQD (reference sequence). The CDR3 spells CASSGIPGTGLETQYF. CDR3 nucleotides: TGCGCCAGCAGTGGAATCCCCGGGACAGGTTTGGAGACCCAGTACTTC.

V usage is TRBV7-2 and J usage is TRBJ1-2, with a weak D call TRBD1 (6 bases). V shed 1 base and J shed 3 bases, with 6 bases lying between them. CDR1 is SGHTA and CDR2 is FQGNSA in the germline V gene. CDR3 size: 13 residues. The DNA of the CDR3 is TGTGCCAGCAGCTTAGACAGGGACTATGGCTACACCTTC. As protein: CASSLDRDYGYTF.

The chain carries TRBV5-1 and TRBJ1-6; D is unclear. The CDR3 contains 14 residues. The V gene's germline CDR1 is SGHRS and CDR2 YFSETQ. Trimming removed 3 bases from V and 8 bases from J, with 12 bases in between. The chain's CDR3 is CASSWGANDSPLHF. As DNA, the CDR3 is TGCGCCAGCAGCTGGGGAGCCAATGATTCACCCCTCCACTTT.

This chain links TRBV19 with TRBJ2-7, with D possibly matching TRBD1 (5 bases). This CDR3 region has 13 residues. Trimming took off 6 bases at V and 2 bases at J, with 11 bases between the two ends. Per the germline V gene, CDR1 is LNHDA and CDR2 is SQIVND (reference sequence). The CDR3 coding sequence is TGTGCCAGTAGGCAAGACAGCACCTACGAGCAGTACTTC. As protein: CASRQDSTYEQYF. Together with reference TRBV19 and TRBJ2-7, the CDR3 gives the full variable domain: DGGITQSPKYLFRKEGQNVTLSCEQNLNHDAMYWYRQDPGQGLRLIYYSQIVNDFQKGDIAEGYSVSREKKESFPLTVTSAQKNPTAFYLCASRQDSTYEQYFGPGTRLTVT.

The chain recombines TRBV5-6 with TRBJ1-1, with D possibly TRBD1 on 5 matching bases. This CDR3 region has 13 residues. The germline V gene has CDR1 SGHDT and CDR2 YYEEEE. V was pared by 6 bases and J by 1 base, with 10 bases between. CDR3 DNA sequence: TGTGCCAGCATCCCGACAGAGAACACTGAAGCTTTCTTT. This sequence encodes CASIPTENTEAFF.

In its sample, this clone was seen a few times. V is TRBV6-5 and J is TRBJ2-7, with 9 bases identical to TRBD1. J lost 3 bases, V lost 7 bases, and 10 bases had no gene match. This CDR3 has 15 residues. Germline assignment: CDR1 MNHEY and CDR2 SVGAGI. Here the CDR3 reads CASTSVGTGYYEQYF. The CDR3 region has the DNA TGTGCCAGCACCTCCGTCGGGACAGGGTACTACGAGCAGTACTTC.